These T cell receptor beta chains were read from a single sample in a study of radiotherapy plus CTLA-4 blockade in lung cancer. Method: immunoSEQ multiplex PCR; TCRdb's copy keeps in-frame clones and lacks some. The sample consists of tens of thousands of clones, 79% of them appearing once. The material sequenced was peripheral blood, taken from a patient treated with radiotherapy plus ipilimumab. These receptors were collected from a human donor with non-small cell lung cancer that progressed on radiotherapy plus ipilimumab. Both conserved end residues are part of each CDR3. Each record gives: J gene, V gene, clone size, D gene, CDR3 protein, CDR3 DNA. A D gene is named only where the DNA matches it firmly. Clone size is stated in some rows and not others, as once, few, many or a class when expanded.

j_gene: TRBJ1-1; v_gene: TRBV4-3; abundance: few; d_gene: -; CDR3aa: CASSQGAGMNTEAFF; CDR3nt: TGCGCCAGCAGCCAAGGGGCAGGGATGAACACTGAAGCTTTCTTT
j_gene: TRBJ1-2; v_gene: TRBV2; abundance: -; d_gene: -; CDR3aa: CASGKGGRNYGYTF; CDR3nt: TGTGCCAGCGGGAAGGGGGGCCGTAACTATGGCTACACCTTC
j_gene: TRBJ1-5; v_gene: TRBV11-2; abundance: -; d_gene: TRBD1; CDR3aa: CASSSGQGNQPQHF; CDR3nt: TGTGCCAGCAGCTCGGGACAGGGCAATCAGCCCCAGCATTTT
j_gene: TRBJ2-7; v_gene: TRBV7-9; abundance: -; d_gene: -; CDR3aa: CASSSPLTANYEQYF; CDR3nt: TGTGCCAGCAGCTCACCTTTGACAGCAAACTACGAGCAGTACTTC
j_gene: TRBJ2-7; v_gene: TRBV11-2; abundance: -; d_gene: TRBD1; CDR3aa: CASSLGQGTYEQYF; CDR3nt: TGTGCCAGCAGCCTGGGACAGGGTACCTACGAGCAGTACTTC
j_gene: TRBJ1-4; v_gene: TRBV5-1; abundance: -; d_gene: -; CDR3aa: CASSLGDGGLYQNEKLFF; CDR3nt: TGCGCCAGCAGCTTGGGGGACGGGGGGCTCTACCAGAATGAAAAACTGTTTTTT
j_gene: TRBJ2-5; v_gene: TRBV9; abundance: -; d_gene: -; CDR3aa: CASSPRGSYQETQYF; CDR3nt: TGTGCCAGCAGCCCTCGGGGGAGTTACCAAGAGACCCAGTACTTC
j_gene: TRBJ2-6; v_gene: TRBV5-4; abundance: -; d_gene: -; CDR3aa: CASSLESGANVLTF; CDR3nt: TGTGCCAGCAGCTTGGAGTCTGGGGCCAACGTCCTGACTTTC
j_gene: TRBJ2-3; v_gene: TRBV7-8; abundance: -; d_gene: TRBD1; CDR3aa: CASSSWDSNTDTQYF; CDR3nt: TGTGCCAGCAGTTCCTGGGACAGCAACACAGATACGCAGTATTTT
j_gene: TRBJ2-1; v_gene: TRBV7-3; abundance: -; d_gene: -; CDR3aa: CASSPSAAYNEQFF; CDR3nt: TGTGCCAGCAGCCCGAGCGCGGCTTACAATGAGCAGTTCTTC
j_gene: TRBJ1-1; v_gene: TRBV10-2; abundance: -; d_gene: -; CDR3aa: CASSGGAGNTEAFF; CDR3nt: TGCGCCAGCAGCGGGGGCGCGGGGAACACTGAAGCTTTCTTT
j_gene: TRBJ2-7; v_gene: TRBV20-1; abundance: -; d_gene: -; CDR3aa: CSANSVEQYF; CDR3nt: TGCAGTGCTAATTCGGTCGAGCAGTACTTC
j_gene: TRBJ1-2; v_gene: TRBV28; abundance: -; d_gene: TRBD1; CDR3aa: CASSLPGQGSDGYTF; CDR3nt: TGTGCCAGCAGTCTACCGGGACAGGGATCGGATGGCTACACCTTC
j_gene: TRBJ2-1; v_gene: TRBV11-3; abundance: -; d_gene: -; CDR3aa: CASRPAGGNEQFF; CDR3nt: TGTGCCAGCAGACCTGCCGGGGGCAATGAGCAGTTCTTC
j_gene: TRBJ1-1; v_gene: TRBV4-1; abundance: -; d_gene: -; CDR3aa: CASGGGTEAFF; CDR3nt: TGCGCCAGCGGAGGCGGCACTGAAGCTTTCTTT
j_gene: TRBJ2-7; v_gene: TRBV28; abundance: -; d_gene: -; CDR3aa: CASSPRSITYEQYF; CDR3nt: TGTGCCAGCAGTCCCCGGTCCATTACCTACGAGCAGTACTTC
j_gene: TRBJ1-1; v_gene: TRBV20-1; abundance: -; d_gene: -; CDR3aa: CSVGGYTPPPF; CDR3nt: TGCAGTGTTGGGGGTTATACCCCTCCTCCTTTT
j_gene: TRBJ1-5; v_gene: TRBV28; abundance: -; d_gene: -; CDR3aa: CASSLIWGFSNQPQHF; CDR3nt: TGTGCCAGCAGTTTAATCTGGGGGTTCAGCAATCAGCCCCAGCATTTT
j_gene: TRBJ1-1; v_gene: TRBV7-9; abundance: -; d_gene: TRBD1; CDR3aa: CASSFFTGATNTEAFF; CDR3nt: TGTGCCAGCAGCTTTTTTACAGGGGCGACGAACACTGAAGCTTTCTTT
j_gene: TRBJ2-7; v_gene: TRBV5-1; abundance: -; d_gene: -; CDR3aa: CASSPTRGSYEQYF; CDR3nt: TGCGCCAGCAGCCCTACTCGGGGATCCTACGAGCAGTACTTC
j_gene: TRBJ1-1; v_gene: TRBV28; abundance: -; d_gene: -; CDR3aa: CASSLQLKHTEAFF; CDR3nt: TGTGCCAGCAGTTTACAGCTGAAACACACTGAAGCTTTCTTT
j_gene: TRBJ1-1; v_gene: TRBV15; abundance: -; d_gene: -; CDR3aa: CATSRGHGNTEAFF; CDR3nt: TGTGCCACCAGCAGAGGACATGGGAATACTGAAGCTTTCTTT
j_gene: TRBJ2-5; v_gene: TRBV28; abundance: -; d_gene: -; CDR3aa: CASSLFRVGETQYF; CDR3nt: TGTGCCAGCAGTTTATTTAGGGTGGGGGAGACCCAGTACTTC
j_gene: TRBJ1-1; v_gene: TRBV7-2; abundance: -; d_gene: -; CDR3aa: CASSLSPLGGTEAFF; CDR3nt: TGTGCCAGCAGCTTAAGCCCCCTCGGGGGCACTGAAGCTTTCTTT
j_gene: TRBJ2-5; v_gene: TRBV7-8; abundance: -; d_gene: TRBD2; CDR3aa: CASRRGGLVPETQYF; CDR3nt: TGTGCCAGCCGGCGGGGGGGCCTTGTACCAGAGACCCAGTACTTC
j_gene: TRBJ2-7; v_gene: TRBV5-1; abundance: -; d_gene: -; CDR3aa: CASSLDRAEGEQYF; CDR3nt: TGCGCCAGCAGCTTGGACAGGGCTGAGGGCGAGCAGTACTTC
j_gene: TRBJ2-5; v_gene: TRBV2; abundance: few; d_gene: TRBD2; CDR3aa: CASSGLADQETQYF; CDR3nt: TGTGCCAGCAGTGGACTAGCGGACCAAGAGACCCAGTACTTC
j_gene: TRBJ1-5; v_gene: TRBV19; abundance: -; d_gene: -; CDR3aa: CASSMWWGYGNQPQHF; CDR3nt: TGTGCCAGTAGTATGTGGTGGGGATACGGCAATCAGCCCCAGCATTTT
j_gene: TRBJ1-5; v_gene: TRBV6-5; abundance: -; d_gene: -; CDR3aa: CASSRGDAQPQHF; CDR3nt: TGTGCCAGCAGTCGCGGGGACGCCCAGCCCCAGCATTTT
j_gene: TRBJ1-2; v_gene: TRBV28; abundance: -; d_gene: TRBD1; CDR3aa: CASSPGTGLSNPYGYTF; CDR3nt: TGTGCCAGCAGCCCCGGGACAGGCCTATCTAACCCCTATGGCTACACCTTC
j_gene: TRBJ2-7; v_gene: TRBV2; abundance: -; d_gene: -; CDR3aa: CASSEARGPFEQYF; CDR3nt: TGTGCCAGCAGTGAAGCGAGAGGGCCCTTTGAGCAGTACTTC
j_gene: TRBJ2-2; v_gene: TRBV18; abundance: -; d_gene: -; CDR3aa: CASSFTPYRDTGELFF; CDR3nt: TGTGCCAGCTCATTTACCCCCTACAGGGACACCGGGGAGCTGTTTTTT
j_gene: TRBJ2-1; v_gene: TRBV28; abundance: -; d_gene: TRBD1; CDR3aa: CASSSGGPPYNEQFF; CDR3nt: TGTGCCAGCAGTTCAGGGGGCCCCCCCTACAATGAGCAGTTCTTC
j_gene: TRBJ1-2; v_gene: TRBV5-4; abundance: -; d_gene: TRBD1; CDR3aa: CASSLRGGISYGYTF; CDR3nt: TGTGCCAGCAGCTTAAGAGGGGGCATAAGCTATGGCTACACCTTC
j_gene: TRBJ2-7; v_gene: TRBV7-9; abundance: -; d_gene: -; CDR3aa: CASSLSGLDRYEQYF; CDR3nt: TGTGCCAGCAGCCTCTCCGGTTTAGACCGGTACGAGCAGTACTTC
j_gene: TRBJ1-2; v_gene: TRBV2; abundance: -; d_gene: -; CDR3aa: CASSEVGAAAGYTF; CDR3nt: TGTGCCAGCAGTGAAGTTGGGGCTGCGGCTGGCTACACCTTC
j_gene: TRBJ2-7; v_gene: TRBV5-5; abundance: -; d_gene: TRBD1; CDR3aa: CASSMDRGSQYEQYF; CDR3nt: TGTGCCAGCAGCATGGACAGGGGGTCTCAGTACGAGCAGTACTTC
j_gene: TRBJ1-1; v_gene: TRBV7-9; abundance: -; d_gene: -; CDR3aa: CASSSGRMNTEAFF; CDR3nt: TGTGCCAGCAGCTCCGGACGGATGAACACTGAAGCTTTCTTT
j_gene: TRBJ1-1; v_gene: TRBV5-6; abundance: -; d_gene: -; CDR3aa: CASSLRLTWGTEAFF; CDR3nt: TGTGCCAGCAGCCTACGACTTACTTGGGGCACTGAAGCTTTCTTT
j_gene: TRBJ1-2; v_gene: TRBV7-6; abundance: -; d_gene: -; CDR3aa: CASRYGPLDGYTF; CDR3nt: TGTGCCAGCAGGTATGGACCCCTCGATGGCTACACCTTC
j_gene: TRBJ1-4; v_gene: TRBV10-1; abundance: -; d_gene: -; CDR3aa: CASSDRGESEKLFF; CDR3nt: TGCGCCAGCAGTGATCGGGGCGAGAGTGAAAAACTGTTTTTT
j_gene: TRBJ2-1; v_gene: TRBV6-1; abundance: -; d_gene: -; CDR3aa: CASSATPLNEQFF; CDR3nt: TGTGCCAGCAGTGCAACCCCACTCAATGAGCAGTTCTTC
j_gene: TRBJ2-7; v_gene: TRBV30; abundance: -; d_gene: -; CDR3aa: CAWSSFGGGQYF; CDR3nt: TGTGCCTGGAGCTCCTTTGGTGGGGGGCAGTACTTC
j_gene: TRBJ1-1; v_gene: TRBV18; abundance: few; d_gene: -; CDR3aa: CASSHETDEAFF; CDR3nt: TGTGCCAGCTCGCACGAGACTGATGAAGCTTTCTTT
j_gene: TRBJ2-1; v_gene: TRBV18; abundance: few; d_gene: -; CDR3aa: CASSRNMEDEQFF; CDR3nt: TGTGCCAGCTCACGTAATATGGAGGATGAGCAGTTCTTC
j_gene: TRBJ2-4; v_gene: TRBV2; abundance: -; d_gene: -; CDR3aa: CASSETPGGNIQYF; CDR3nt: TGTGCCAGCAGTGAAACCCCCGGCGGAAACATTCAGTACTTC